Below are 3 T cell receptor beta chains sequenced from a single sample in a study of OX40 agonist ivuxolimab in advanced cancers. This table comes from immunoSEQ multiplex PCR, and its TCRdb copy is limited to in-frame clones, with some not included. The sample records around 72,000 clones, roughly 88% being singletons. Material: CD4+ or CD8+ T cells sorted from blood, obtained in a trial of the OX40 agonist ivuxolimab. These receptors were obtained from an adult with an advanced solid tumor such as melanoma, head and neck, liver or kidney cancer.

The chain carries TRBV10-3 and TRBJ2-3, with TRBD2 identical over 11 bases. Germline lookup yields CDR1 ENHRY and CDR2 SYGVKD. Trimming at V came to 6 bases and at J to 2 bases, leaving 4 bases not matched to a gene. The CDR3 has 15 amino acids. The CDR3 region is CAISRTSGSTDTQYF. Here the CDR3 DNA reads TGTGCCATCAGCAGGACTAGCGGGTCCACAGATACGCAGTATTTT.

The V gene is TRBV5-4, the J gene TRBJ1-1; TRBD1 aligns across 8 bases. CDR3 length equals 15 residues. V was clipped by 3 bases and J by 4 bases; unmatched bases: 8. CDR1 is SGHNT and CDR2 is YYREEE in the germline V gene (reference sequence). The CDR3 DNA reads TGTGCCAGCAGCTGGCGGGCAGGGGGCAGCACTGAAGCTTTCTTT. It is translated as CASSWRAGGSTEAFF.

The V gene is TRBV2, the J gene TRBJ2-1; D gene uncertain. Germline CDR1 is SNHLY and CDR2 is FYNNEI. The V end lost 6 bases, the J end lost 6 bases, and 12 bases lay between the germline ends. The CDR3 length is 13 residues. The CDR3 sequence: CASRAKPGNEQFF. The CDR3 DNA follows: TGTGCCAGCAGGGCCAAACCAGGCAATGAGCAGTTCTTC. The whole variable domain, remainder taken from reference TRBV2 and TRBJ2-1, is EPEVTQTPSHQVTQMGQEVILRCVPISNHLYFYWYRQILGQKVEFLVSFYNNEISEKSEIFDDQFSVERPDGSNFTLKIRSTKLEDSAMYFCASRAKPGNEQFFGPGTRLTVL.